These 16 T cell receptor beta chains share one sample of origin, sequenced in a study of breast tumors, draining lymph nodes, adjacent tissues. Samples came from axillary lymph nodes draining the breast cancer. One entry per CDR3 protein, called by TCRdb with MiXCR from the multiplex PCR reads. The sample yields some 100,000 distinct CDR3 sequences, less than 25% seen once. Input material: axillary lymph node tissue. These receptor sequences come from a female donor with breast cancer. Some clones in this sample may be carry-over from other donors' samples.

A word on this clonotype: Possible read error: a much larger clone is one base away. CDR3 region: CASNFRDRGNEQFF. The DNA of the CDR3 is TGTGCCAGCAACTTCCGGGACCGAGGGAATGAGCAGTTCTTC. The genes are TRBV5-8 and TRBJ2-1; D is perhaps TRBD1 or TRBD2 (5 bases each). V lost 6 bases and J 7 bases, leaving 17 bases between the germline ends. Germline V gene data show CDR1 as SGHTS and CDR2 as YDEGEE. The CDR3 has 14 residues.

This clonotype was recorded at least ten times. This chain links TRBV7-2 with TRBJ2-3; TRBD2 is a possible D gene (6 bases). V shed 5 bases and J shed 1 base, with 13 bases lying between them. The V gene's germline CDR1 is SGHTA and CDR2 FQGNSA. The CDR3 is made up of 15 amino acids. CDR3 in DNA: TGTGCCAGCAGCAACTCACTAGCCCGCACAGATACGCAGTATTTT. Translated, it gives CASSNSLARTDTQYF.

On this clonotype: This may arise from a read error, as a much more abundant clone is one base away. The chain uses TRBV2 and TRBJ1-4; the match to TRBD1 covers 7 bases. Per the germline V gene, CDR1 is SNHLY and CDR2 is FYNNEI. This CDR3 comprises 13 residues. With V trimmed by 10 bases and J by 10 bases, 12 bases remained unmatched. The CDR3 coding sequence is TGTGCCACGCTTAGGGGGCCCGGGGGAAAACTGTTTTTT. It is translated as CATLRGPGGKLFF.

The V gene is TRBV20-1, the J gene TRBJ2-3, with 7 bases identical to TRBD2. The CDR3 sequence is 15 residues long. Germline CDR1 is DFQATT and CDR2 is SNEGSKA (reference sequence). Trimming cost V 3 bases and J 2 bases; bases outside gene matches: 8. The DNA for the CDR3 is TGCAGTGCTAGGAGGGCTAGCGGCTACACAGATACGCAGTATTTT. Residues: CSARRASGYTDTQYF.

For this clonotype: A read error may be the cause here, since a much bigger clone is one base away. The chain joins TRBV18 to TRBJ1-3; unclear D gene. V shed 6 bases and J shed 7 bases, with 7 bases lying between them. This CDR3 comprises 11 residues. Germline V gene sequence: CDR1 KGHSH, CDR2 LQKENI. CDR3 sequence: CASSMRNTIYF. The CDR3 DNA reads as TGTGCCAGCTCTATGCGGAACACCATATATTTT.

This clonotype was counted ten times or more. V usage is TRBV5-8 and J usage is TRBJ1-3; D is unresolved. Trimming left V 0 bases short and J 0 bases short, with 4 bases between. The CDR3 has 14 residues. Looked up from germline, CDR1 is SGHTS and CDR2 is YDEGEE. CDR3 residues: CASSLGASGNTIYF. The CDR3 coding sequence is TGTGCCAGCAGCTTGGGCGCCTCTGGAAACACCATATATTTT.

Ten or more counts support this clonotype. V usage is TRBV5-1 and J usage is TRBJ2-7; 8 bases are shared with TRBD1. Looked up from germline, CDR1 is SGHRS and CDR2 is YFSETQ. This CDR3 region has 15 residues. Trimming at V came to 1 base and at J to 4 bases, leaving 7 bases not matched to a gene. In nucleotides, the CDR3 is TGCGCCAGCAGCTTGAGGGGCGGACAGGGATACGAGCAGTACTTC. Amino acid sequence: CASSLRGGQGYEQYF.

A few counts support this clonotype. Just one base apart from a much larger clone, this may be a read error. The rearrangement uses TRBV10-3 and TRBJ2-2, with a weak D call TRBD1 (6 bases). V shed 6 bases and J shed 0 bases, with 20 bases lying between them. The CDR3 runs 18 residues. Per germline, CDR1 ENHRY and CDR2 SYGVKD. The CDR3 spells CAISRGMGSSPNTGELFF. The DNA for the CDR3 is TGTGCCATCAGCAGGGGAATGGGATCTAGTCCGAACACCGGGGAGCTGTTTTTT.

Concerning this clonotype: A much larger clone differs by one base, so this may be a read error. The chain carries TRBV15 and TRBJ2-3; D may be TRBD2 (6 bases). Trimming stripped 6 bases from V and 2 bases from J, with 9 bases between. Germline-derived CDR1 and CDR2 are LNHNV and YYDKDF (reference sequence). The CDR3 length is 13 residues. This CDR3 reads CATSGGATDTQYF. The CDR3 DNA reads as TGTGCCACCAGTGGCGGGGCCACAGATACGCAGTATTTT.

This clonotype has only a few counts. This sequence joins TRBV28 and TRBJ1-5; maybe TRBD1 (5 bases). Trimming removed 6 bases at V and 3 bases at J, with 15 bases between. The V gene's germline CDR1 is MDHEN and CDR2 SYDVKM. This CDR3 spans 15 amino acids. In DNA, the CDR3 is TGTGCCAGCAGCCAACGGGGGGGGGACAATCAGCCCCAGCATTTT. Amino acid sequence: CASSQRGGDNQPQHF.

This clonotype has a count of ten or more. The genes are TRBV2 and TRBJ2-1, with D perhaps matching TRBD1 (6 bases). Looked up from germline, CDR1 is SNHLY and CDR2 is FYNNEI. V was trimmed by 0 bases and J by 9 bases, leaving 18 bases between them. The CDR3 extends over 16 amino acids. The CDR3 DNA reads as TGTGCCAGCAGTGAAGCGGGGGACAAGCTGGGAGCTGAGCAGTTCTTC. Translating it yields CASSEAGDKLGAEQFF.

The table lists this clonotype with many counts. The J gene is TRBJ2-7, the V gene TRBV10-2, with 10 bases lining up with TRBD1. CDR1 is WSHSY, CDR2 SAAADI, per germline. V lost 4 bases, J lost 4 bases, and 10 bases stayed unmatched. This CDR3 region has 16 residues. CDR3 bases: TGCGCCAGCAGTGCCTATCCGGGACAGGGGAGGTACGAGCAGTACTTC. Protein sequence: CASSAYPGQGRYEQYF.

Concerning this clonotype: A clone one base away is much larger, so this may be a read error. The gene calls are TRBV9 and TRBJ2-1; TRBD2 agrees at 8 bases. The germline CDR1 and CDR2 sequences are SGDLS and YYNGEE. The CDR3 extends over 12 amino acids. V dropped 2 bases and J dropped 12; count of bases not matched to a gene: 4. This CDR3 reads CASSVAGGRQFF. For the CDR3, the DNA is TGTGCCAGCAGCGTCGCGGGGGGCCGGCAGTTCTTC.

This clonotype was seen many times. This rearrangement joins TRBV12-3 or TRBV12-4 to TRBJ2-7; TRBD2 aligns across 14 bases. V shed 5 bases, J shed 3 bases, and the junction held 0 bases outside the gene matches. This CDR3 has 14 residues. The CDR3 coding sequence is TGTGCCAGCAGTGGACTAGCGGGGGGCTACGAGCAGTACTTC. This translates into CASSGLAGGYEQYF.

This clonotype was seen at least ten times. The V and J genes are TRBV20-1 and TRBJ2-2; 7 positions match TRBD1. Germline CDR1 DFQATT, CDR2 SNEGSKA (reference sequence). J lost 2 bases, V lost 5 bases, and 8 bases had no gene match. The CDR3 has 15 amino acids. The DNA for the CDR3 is TGCAGTGCTCAGAAGGGGGCCGCAAACACCGGGGAGCTGTTTTTT. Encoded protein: CSAQKGAANTGELFF.

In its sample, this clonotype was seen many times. CDR3 coding DNA: TGCAGTGCCCGACCGGGCAGGGGAGTCCACGAGCAGTACTTC. Its translation is CSARPGRGVHEQYF. The chain couples TRBV20-1 to TRBJ2-7; TRBD1 is a possible D gene (6 bases). The CDR3 spans 14 residues. CDR1 DFQATT and CDR2 SNEGSKA come from the germline V gene (reference sequence). V lost 6 bases, J lost 5 bases, and 20 bases lay in between.